This is a list of T cell receptor beta chains from one sample in a study of blood T cells in healthy people across ages. TCRdb re-derived calls from the 5' RACE reads in MiXCR, one entry per CDR3 protein. Of approximately 800,000 distinct CDR3 sequences in the sample, 35% to 60% are singletons; the top ten hold around 18%. The specimen was blood. These receptors were obtained from a man at least 80 years old in good health. The CDR3 runs from the conserved cysteine through the conserved F or W. A D gene is named only where the DNA matches it firmly. Expanded clones get a size class; other rows say once, few or many, or leave the size out.

CDR3 protein: CASSPWAGGNEQFF; CDR3 DNA: TGTGCCAGCTCACCATGGGCCGGGGGCAATGAGCAGTTCTTC; V gene: TRBV18; D gene: NA; clone size: NA; J gene: TRBJ2-1
CDR3 protein: CASSEVSYGDTQYF; CDR3 DNA: TGTGCCAGCAGCGAGGTATCCTATGGAGATACGCAGTATTTT; V gene: TRBV7-9; D gene: NA; clone size: NA; J gene: TRBJ2-3
CDR3 protein: CASSVGTSGRIGDTQYF; CDR3 DNA: TGTGCCAGCAGCGTTGGAACTAGCGGGAGAATAGGAGATACGCAGTATTTT; V gene: TRBV9; D gene: TRBD2; clone size: NA; J gene: TRBJ2-3
CDR3 protein: CASSAGGQGLYNEQFF; CDR3 DNA: TGTGCCAGCAGCGCAGGGGGACAGGGCCTTTACAATGAGCAGTTCTTC; V gene: TRBV11-3; D gene: TRBD1; clone size: NA; J gene: TRBJ2-1
CDR3 protein: CSVEEGGPNTEAFF; CDR3 DNA: TGCAGCGTTGAAGAGGGGGGCCCGAACACTGAAGCTTTCTTT; V gene: TRBV29-1; D gene: NA; clone size: NA; J gene: TRBJ1-1
CDR3 protein: CASSLQGPRGTQYF; CDR3 DNA: TGTGCCAGCAGCTTACAGGGTCCCCGAGGGACCCAGTACTTC; V gene: TRBV7-9; D gene: NA; clone size: NA; J gene: TRBJ2-5
CDR3 protein: CASTPDRGHRNEQFF; CDR3 DNA: TGTGCCAGCACCCCAGACAGGGGGCATCGCAATGAGCAGTTCTTC; V gene: TRBV6-2/TRBV6-3; D gene: TRBD1; clone size: NA; J gene: TRBJ2-1
CDR3 protein: CAISATGANYGYTF; CDR3 DNA: TGTGCCATCAGTGCGACAGGCGCTAACTATGGCTACACCTTC; V gene: TRBV10-3; D gene: NA; clone size: few; J gene: TRBJ1-2
CDR3 protein: CSVVVGANTEAFF; CDR3 DNA: TGCAGCGTTGTCGTCGGGGCGAACACTGAAGCTTTCTTT; V gene: TRBV29-1; D gene: NA; clone size: NA; J gene: TRBJ1-1
CDR3 protein: CASSQPGLAGGFSEQYF; CDR3 DNA: TGTGCCAGCAGCCAGCCGGGACTAGCGGGAGGGTTTAGCGAGCAGTACTTC; V gene: TRBV4-2; D gene: TRBD2; clone size: once; J gene: TRBJ2-7
CDR3 protein: CSASILRGYTF; CDR3 DNA: TGCAGTGCTAGTATCCTTCGCGGCTACACCTTC; V gene: TRBV20-1; D gene: NA; clone size: once; J gene: TRBJ1-2
CDR3 protein: CASSGFYGTYEQYF; CDR3 DNA: TGTGCCAGCAGCGGATTCTACGGAACCTACGAGCAGTACTTC; V gene: TRBV9; D gene: NA; clone size: NA; J gene: TRBJ2-7
CDR3 protein: CASSSRAGAEDTQYF; CDR3 DNA: TGTGCCAGCAGCTCCAGGGCGGGAGCGGAAGATACGCAGTATTTT; V gene: TRBV13; D gene: TRBD2; clone size: NA; J gene: TRBJ2-3
CDR3 protein: CSVEVSESRQETQYF; CDR3 DNA: TGCAGCGTTGAAGTTAGCGAGAGTCGACAAGAGACCCAGTACTTC; V gene: TRBV29-1; D gene: NA; clone size: NA; J gene: TRBJ2-5
CDR3 protein: CASSQGFSNNSPLHF; CDR3 DNA: TGTGCCAGCAGCCAAGGGTTTTCTAATAATTCACCCCTCCACTTT; V gene: TRBV3-1; D gene: NA; clone size: NA; J gene: TRBJ1-6
CDR3 protein: CSARDASGYEQYF; CDR3 DNA: TGCAGTGCTAGAGATGCTAGCGGCTACGAGCAGTACTTC; V gene: TRBV20-1; D gene: TRBD2; clone size: few; J gene: TRBJ2-7
CDR3 protein: CSYNPLTGADTQYF; CDR3 DNA: TGCAGTTATAATCCCCTGACTGGGGCAGATACGCAGTATTTT; V gene: TRBV20-1; D gene: NA; clone size: NA; J gene: TRBJ2-3
CDR3 protein: CASSPTGQTYEQYF; CDR3 DNA: TGTGCCAGCAGTCCCACAGGTCAAACCTACGAGCAGTACTTC; V gene: TRBV28; D gene: NA; clone size: NA; J gene: TRBJ2-7
CDR3 protein: CSARDRGLGGQYF; CDR3 DNA: TGCAGTGCTAGAGATAGGGGTTTAGGTGGGCAGTACTTC; V gene: TRBV20-1; D gene: NA; clone size: NA; J gene: TRBJ2-7
CDR3 protein: CASSDPTGRDQPQHF; CDR3 DNA: TGTGCCAGCAGTGACCCGACAGGGCGAGACCAGCCCCAGCATTTT; V gene: TRBV28; D gene: TRBD1; clone size: once; J gene: TRBJ1-5
CDR3 protein: CASSVDRGDQPQHF; CDR3 DNA: TGTGCCAGCAGCGTAGACAGGGGGGATCAGCCCCAGCATTTT; V gene: TRBV7-9; D gene: TRBD1; clone size: once; J gene: TRBJ1-5
CDR3 protein: CSAYISDPSTDTQYF; CDR3 DNA: TGCAGTGCTTACATAAGTGATCCTAGCACAGATACGCAGTATTTT; V gene: TRBV20-1; D gene: NA; clone size: NA; J gene: TRBJ2-3
CDR3 protein: CASSLHYITDTQYF; CDR3 DNA: TGTGCCAGCAGTTTGCACTATATCACAGATACGCAGTATTTT; V gene: TRBV28; D gene: NA; clone size: NA; J gene: TRBJ2-3
CDR3 protein: CASSLSQDNRVKQPQHF; CDR3 DNA: TGTGCCAGCAGTTTATCCCAAGACAACAGAGTCAAACAGCCCCAGCATTTT; V gene: TRBV27; D gene: NA; clone size: NA; J gene: TRBJ1-5
CDR3 protein: CASSLGTGRREQYF; CDR3 DNA: TGTGCCAGCAGTTTGGGGACAGGGAGGCGCGAGCAGTACTTC; V gene: TRBV28; D gene: TRBD1; clone size: many; J gene: TRBJ2-7
CDR3 protein: CAIGGGTAETQYF; CDR3 DNA: TGTGCCATCGGGGGGGGGACAGCAGAGACCCAGTACTTC; V gene: TRBV10-3; D gene: NA; clone size: many; J gene: TRBJ2-5
CDR3 protein: CASGVGGRATDTQYF; CDR3 DNA: TGTGCCAGCGGTGTAGGCGGGAGGGCAACAGATACGCAGTATTTT; V gene: TRBV2; D gene: TRBD2; clone size: NA; J gene: TRBJ2-3
CDR3 protein: CASSAVVGRLDTQYF; CDR3 DNA: TGTGCCAGCAGTGCAGTGGTCGGACGTCTGGATACGCAGTATTTT; V gene: TRBV12-3/TRBV12-4; D gene: NA; clone size: NA; J gene: TRBJ2-3
CDR3 protein: CASNLGSGGFHEQYF; CDR3 DNA: TGTGCCAGCAACTTAGGTTCGGGAGGGTTCCACGAGCAGTACTTC; V gene: TRBV7-8; D gene: TRBD2; clone size: NA; J gene: TRBJ2-7
CDR3 protein: CASSLAPAGTGGIVYTF; CDR3 DNA: TGCGCCAGCAGCTTGGCCCCCGCCGGGACAGGGGGTATCGTCTACACCTTC; V gene: TRBV5-1; D gene: TRBD1; clone size: few; J gene: TRBJ1-2
CDR3 protein: CASSPNPGTGADTQYF; CDR3 DNA: TGTGCCAGCAGCCCCAACCCAGGGACAGGGGCAGATACGCAGTATTTT; V gene: TRBV2; D gene: TRBD1; clone size: NA; J gene: TRBJ2-3
CDR3 protein: CASSATGESNQPQHF; CDR3 DNA: TGCGCCAGCAGCGCCACAGGGGAGAGTAATCAGCCCCAGCATTTT; V gene: TRBV5-1; D gene: TRBD1; clone size: few; J gene: TRBJ1-5
CDR3 protein: CSVESHEFSYEQYF; CDR3 DNA: TGCAGCGTTGAATCACATGAGTTCTCCTACGAGCAGTACTTC; V gene: TRBV29-1; D gene: NA; clone size: NA; J gene: TRBJ2-7
CDR3 protein: CASKNGGSEETEYF; CDR3 DNA: TGCGCCAGCAAAAATGGGGGCAGCGAAGAGACCGAGTACTTC; V gene: TRBV5-1; D gene: NA; clone size: NA; J gene: TRBJ2-5
CDR3 protein: CASSSARDRIISGANVLTF; CDR3 DNA: TGTGCCAGCAGTTCAGCCCGGGACAGGATTATCTCTGGGGCCAACGTCCTGACTTTC; V gene: TRBV12-3/TRBV12-4; D gene: TRBD1; clone size: few; J gene: TRBJ2-6
CDR3 protein: CASSESGGAYNEQFF; CDR3 DNA: TGCGCCAGCAGCGAGAGCGGGGGGGCCTACAATGAGCAGTTCTTC; V gene: TRBV5-1; D gene: TRBD2; clone size: NA; J gene: TRBJ2-1
CDR3 protein: CSARDQGLADITGELFF; CDR3 DNA: TGCAGTGCTAGAGATCAGGGACTAGCGGACATCACCGGGGAGCTGTTTTTT; V gene: TRBV20-1; D gene: TRBD2; clone size: NA; J gene: TRBJ2-2
CDR3 protein: CASIGGGQGNTEAFF; CDR3 DNA: TGTGCCAGCATAGGGGGGGGGCAGGGGAACACTGAAGCTTTCTTT; V gene: TRBV28; D gene: NA; clone size: NA; J gene: TRBJ1-1
CDR3 protein: CASSLQEGGRQPQHF; CDR3 DNA: TGTGCCAGCAGTTTGCAGGAGGGAGGCAGGCAGCCCCAGCATTTT; V gene: TRBV28; D gene: NA; clone size: NA; J gene: TRBJ1-5
CDR3 protein: CASSLGGAGKSYEQYF; CDR3 DNA: TGCGCCAGCAGCTTGGGAGGAGCGGGAAAGTCCTACGAGCAGTACTTC; V gene: TRBV5-1; D gene: TRBD2; clone size: few; J gene: TRBJ2-7
CDR3 protein: CSATDTYGYTF; CDR3 DNA: TGCAGCGCCACCGACACCTATGGCTACACCTTC; V gene: TRBV29-1; D gene: NA; clone size: NA; J gene: TRBJ1-2
CDR3 protein: CASSLVAAAGDTQYF; CDR3 DNA: TGTGCCAGCAGCTTAGTTGCAGCGGCTGGAGATACGCAGTATTTT; V gene: TRBV7-2; D gene: NA; clone size: NA; J gene: TRBJ2-3
CDR3 protein: CASDEGLAGVRGMYF; CDR3 DNA: TGTGCCAGCGATGAAGGACTAGCGGGAGTTAGGGGGATGTACTTC; V gene: TRBV2; D gene: TRBD2; clone size: NA; J gene: TRBJ2-5
CDR3 protein: CASGGRAGDTQYF; CDR3 DNA: TGCGCCAGCGGCGGGAGGGCCGGAGATACGCAGTATTTT; V gene: TRBV5-1; D gene: TRBD2; clone size: NA; J gene: TRBJ2-3
CDR3 protein: CASSLGHSSGNEQFF; CDR3 DNA: TGTGCCAGCAGCCTCGGTCACTCAAGCGGCAATGAGCAGTTCTTC; V gene: TRBV9; D gene: NA; clone size: few; J gene: TRBJ2-1
CDR3 protein: CASSQVSAGEQYF; CDR3 DNA: TGTGCCAGCAGCCAAGTCTCGGCGGGAGAGCAGTACTTC; V gene: TRBV4-2; D gene: NA; clone size: NA; J gene: TRBJ2-7
CDR3 protein: CASSYSGQGADYEQYF; CDR3 DNA: TGTGCCAGCAGTTACTCGGGGCAGGGGGCGGATTACGAGCAGTACTTC; V gene: TRBV6-2/TRBV6-3; D gene: TRBD1; clone size: few; J gene: TRBJ2-7
CDR3 protein: CASTRTRHSNQPQHF; CDR3 DNA: TGTGCCAGCACCCGGACAAGACATAGCAATCAGCCCCAGCATTTT; V gene: TRBV2; D gene: NA; clone size: NA; J gene: TRBJ1-5
CDR3 protein: CASSRPAVLQETQYF; CDR3 DNA: TGTGCCAGCAGCCGACCAGCGGTCCTCCAAGAGACCCAGTACTTC; V gene: TRBV7-9; D gene: NA; clone size: few; J gene: TRBJ2-5
CDR3 protein: CASSYPDRDTEAFF; CDR3 DNA: TGCGCCAGCAGCTATCCTGACAGGGACACTGAAGCTTTCTTT; V gene: TRBV5-1; D gene: TRBD1; clone size: NA; J gene: TRBJ1-1
CDR3 protein: CASSERTGKEYF; CDR3 DNA: TGTGCCAGCAGTGAACGGACAGGGAAGGAGTATTTT; V gene: TRBV6-1; D gene: TRBD1; clone size: NA; J gene: TRBJ2-3